Below are 25 T cell receptor beta chains sequenced from a single sample in a study of T cell repertoires in cytomegalovirus infection. MiXCR, applied by TCRdb to the reads, yields one record per CDR3 protein. The sample consists of some 400,000 distinct CDR3 sequences, about 33% of them appearing once. Material: PBMCs. The origin of the receptors is a human donor in good health (CMV status not recorded). Some clones in this sample may be carry-over from other donors' samples.

The rearrangement uses TRBV6-1 and TRBJ2-1; D ambiguous. The CDR3 extends over 12 amino acids. Germline-derived CDR1 and CDR2 are MNHNS and SASEGT. V dropped 8 bases and J dropped 6 bases, with 11 bases sitting between them. In nucleotides, the CDR3 is TGTGCCAGCCCCCTGATGGTCAATGAGCAGTTCTTC. Translation: CASPLMVNEQFF.

This clonotype was counted many times. The V gene is TRBV5-5, the J gene TRBJ1-1; D is uncertain. Per the germline V gene, CDR1 is SGHKS and CDR2 is YYEKEE (reference sequence). Trimming left V 1 base short and J 2 bases short, with 12 bases between. The length of the CDR3 is 15 residues. CDR3 sequence reads: CASSLHGQLNTEAFF. CDR3 DNA sequence: TGTGCCAGCAGCTTGCACGGCCAGCTTAACACTGAAGCTTTCTTT.

The chain links TRBV7-2 to TRBJ1-4; D uncertain. The germline CDR1 and CDR2 sequences are SGHTA and FQGNSA. V was cut by 6 bases and J by 7 bases, with 24 bases left in between. The CDR3 runs to 17 residues. The CDR3 protein is CASRSIGIAAAVEKLFF. CDR3 coding DNA: TGTGCCAGCAGGTCAATCGGGATCGCGGCGGCTGTTGAAAAACTGTTTTTT. The full variable domain, with the rest looked up from reference TRBV7-2 and TRBJ1-4, is GAGVSQSPSNKVTEKGKDVELRCDPISGHTALYWYRQSLGQGLEFLIYFQGNSAPDKSGLPSDRFSAERTGGSVSTLTIQRTQQEDSAVYLCASRSIGIAAAVEKLFFGSGTQLSVL.

There are many counts of this clonotype. The chain recombines TRBV2 with TRBJ1-2; TRBD1 matches 9 bases. The CDR3 runs to 15 residues. The germline V gene has CDR1 SNHLY and CDR2 FYNNEI. The junction had 6 bases not matched to a gene; V was cut back by 6 bases and J by 1 base. The CDR3 sequence: CASSRTGANNYGYTF. DNA of the CDR3: TGTGCCAGCAGCCGGACAGGGGCTAATAACTATGGCTACACCTTC.

The chain links TRBV12-3 or TRBV12-4 to TRBJ2-1, with 7 bases identical to TRBD1. The ends lost 6 bases at V and 5 bases at J; junction bases unmatched: 10. The CDR3 contains 15 residues. The CDR3 DNA reads TGTGCCAGCAGGGTAAGGGGGACAGAAAACAATGAGCAGTTCTTC. As protein: CASRVRGTENNEQFF.

As regards this clonotype: A single base separates this from a much larger clone, so it may be a read error. The chain uses TRBV7-6 and TRBJ2-5; 11 nucleotides agree with TRBD2. Germline-derived CDR1 and CDR2 are SGHVS and FNYEAQ. This CDR3 contains 15 residues. CDR3 sequence: CASSLGLAGKDTQYF. In DNA form, the CDR3 reads TGTGCCAGCAGCTTAGGACTAGCGGGGAAAGATACCCAGTACTTC.

In its sample, this clonotype was seen a few times. Here the CDR3 reads CASSINRGSYNSPLHF. The DNA for the CDR3 is TGTGCCAGCAGTATAAACAGGGGGTCCTATAATTCACCCCTCCACTTT. J is TRBJ1-6 and V is TRBV27, with TRBD1 matching 8 bases. J gave up 1 base and V 5 bases, and 4 bases lay outside the gene matches. Germline assignment: CDR1 MNHEY and CDR2 SMNVEV (reference sequence). The CDR3 covers 16 residues.

The sample holds one count of this clonotype. The rearrangement joins TRBV5-8 to TRBJ2-2; possibly TRBD1 for D (5 bases). Germline lookup yields CDR1 SGHTS and CDR2 YDEGEE. This CDR3 has 14 amino acids. Trimming pared 3 bases from V and 4 bases from J, leaving 10 bases between. CDR3 DNA sequence: TGTGCCAGCAGCTGGCAGGGTGTCACCGGGGAGCTGTTTTTT. This codes for CASSWQGVTGELFF.

This clonotype was seen at least ten times. This sequence joins TRBV7-2 and TRBJ2-7; D gene ambiguous. Deletions cut 3 bases from V and 2 bases from J, with 8 bases between. The germline CDR1 and CDR2 sequences are SGHTA and FQGNSA. This CDR3 has 13 amino acids. In DNA form, the CDR3 reads TGTGCCAGCAGCTTTGCGGAAACCTACGAGCAGTACTTC. This gives the protein CASSFAETYEQYF.

V gene TRBV7-8 combines with J gene TRBJ2-5; D is uncertain. This CDR3 spans 12 amino acids. Germline values: CDR1 SGHVS, CDR2 FQNEAQ. Trimming stripped 5 bases from V and 5 bases from J, with 9 bases between. As DNA, the CDR3 is TGTGCCAGCAGCCATCCCCGCGAGACCCAGTACTTC. It specifies CASSHPRETQYF.

The chain has TRBV20-1 and TRBJ2-3; tentatively, D is TRBD1 or TRBD2 (6 bases each). Germline values: CDR1 DFQATT, CDR2 SNEGSKA (reference sequence). V lost 6 bases, J lost 0 bases, and 13 bases lay in between. The CDR3 length is 14 residues. The CDR3, as DNA: TGCAGTGCCGAGGGGGGAACTAGCACAGATACGCAGTATTTT. Translating gives CSAEGGTSTDTQYF.

This clonotype was recorded only once. V usage is TRBV20-1 and J usage is TRBJ2-7, with a weak D call TRBD2 (6 bases). Germline loops: CDR1 DFQATT, CDR2 SNEGSKA (reference sequence). The CDR3 consists of 15 residues. The germline V and J ends were trimmed by 3 bases and 2 bases, with 17 bases remaining between them. Here the CDR3 DNA reads TGCAGTGCTAGCCGAGGAGGGGAAGGAACCTACGAGCAGTACTTC. Its translation: CSASRGGEGTYEQYF.

This clonotype came up a few times. The rearrangement uses TRBV6-1 and TRBJ1-2, with D unclear. The CDR3 is 12 residues long. V was pared by 10 bases and J by 2 bases, with 11 bases between. Germline CDR1 reads MNHNS; CDR2 reads SASEGT. The CDR3 nucleotides are TGTGCCACCGGGCCAACGAACTATGGCTACACCTTC. This sequence encodes CATGPTNYGYTF.

A few counts support this clonotype. The J gene is TRBJ2-5, the V gene TRBV14, with 8 nucleotides matching TRBD2. The CDR3 spans 15 residues. Losses at the gene ends were 1 base for V and 2 bases for J; bases not matched to a gene: 3. Germline V gene lookup returns CDR1 SGHDN and CDR2 FVKESK. The CDR3, as DNA: TGTGCCAGCAGCCAAGGGACTAGCTTACAAGAGACCCAGTACTTC. Translating gives CASSQGTSLQETQYF.

A word on this clonotype: Its ends do not fully match the called genes, so a read error is possible. The chain employs TRBV2 and TRBJ2-5; tentatively, D is TRBD1 (5 bases). Germline V CDR1 and CDR2: SNHLY, FYNNEI. CDR3 length: 12 residues. For the CDR3, the DNA is TGTGCCAGCCGTGACAGACGGGAGACCCAGTACTTC. Amino acids: CASRDRRETQYF.

This clonotype appeared a few times. This CDR3 is missing its conserved last phenylalanine or tryptophan, likely due to a read error. This chain links TRBV20-1 with TRBJ2-7; D call uncertain. Germline CDR1 is DFQATT and CDR2 is SNEGSKA (reference sequence). The CDR3 extends over 11 amino acids. Trimming pared 2 bases from V and 2 bases from J, leaving 4 bases between. This chain's CDR3 is CSARSTYEQYL. In nucleotides, the CDR3 is TGCAGTGCTAGAAGTACCTACGAGCAGTACCTC.

About this clonotype: A much larger clone is a single base away; this may be a read error. The chain couples TRBV10-3 to TRBJ1-5; D gene unclear. CDR3 length: 17 residues. Looked up from germline, CDR1 is ENHRY and CDR2 is SYGVKD. The CDR3 DNA sequence: TGTGCCCACAGACCCCTCTACAGCAAACATAGCAATCAGCCCCAGCAGTTT. Translating it yields CAHRPLYSKHSNQPQQF.

This clonotype was picked up a small number of times. CDR3 coding DNA: TGCAGCGCCATTTCAGGGTTAGGCGAAAAACTGTTTTTT. Its protein is CSAISGLGEKLFF. The J gene is TRBJ1-4, the V gene TRBV29-1, with a weak D call TRBD1 (5 bases). Trimming took off 7 bases at V and 8 bases at J, with 17 bases between the two ends. Per germline, CDR1 SQVTM and CDR2 ANQGSEA. CDR3 size: 13 residues.

This clonotype occurred many times. This rearrangement joins TRBV7-2 to TRBJ1-1; no clear D gene. The V end lost 3 bases, the J end lost 0 bases, and 11 bases lay between the germline ends. The CDR3 is made up of 15 amino acids. CDR1 and CDR2 (germline): SGHTA, FQGNSA. CDR3 DNA sequence: TGTGCCAGCAGCTTTATCCAGACCATGAACACTGAAGCTTTCTTT. Its translation: CASSFIQTMNTEAFF.

As for this clonotype: A read error is possible here, since a much larger clone lies one base away. Here the CDR3 omits its conserved ending phenylalanine or tryptophan, so a read error is the likely source. The chain couples TRBV7-8 to TRBJ2-7; possibly TRBD2 for D (6 bases). V was cut by 5 bases and J by 3 bases, with 14 bases left in between. This CDR3 spans 14 amino acids. Germline loops: CDR1 SGHVS, CDR2 FQNEAQ. CDR3 region: CASSRRDILYEQYL. The CDR3 DNA is TGTGCCAGCAGCCGGAGGGATATCCTCTACGAGCAGTACTTA.

The chain uses TRBV7-2 and TRBJ2-1; 10 bases align to TRBD2. This CDR3 has 15 amino acids. Germline V gene sequence: CDR1 SGHTA, CDR2 FQGNSA. Losses at the gene ends were 2 bases for V and 10 bases for J; bases not matched to a gene: 8. The CDR3 region has the DNA TGTGCCAGCAGCTTAAAAAGCGGGGGGGTTTGGGAGCAGTTCTTC. Protein: CASSLKSGGVWEQFF.

This clonotype was seen at least ten times. The rearrangement links TRBV28 to TRBJ2-5; 7 bases line up with TRBD1. Germline V gene sequence: CDR1 MDHEN, CDR2 SYDVKM. The CDR3 consists of 14 residues. V shed 3 bases, J shed 2 bases, and the junction held 3 bases outside the gene matches. CDR3 loop: CASSFQGDQETQYF. CDR3 DNA: TGTGCCAGCAGTTTCCAGGGGGATCAAGAGACCCAGTACTTC.

This clonotype was counted a single time. The V and J genes are TRBV19 and TRBJ1-5, with D possibly matching TRBD1 (5 bases). V was trimmed by 5 bases and J by 7 bases, leaving 12 bases between them. In germline, CDR1 is LNHDA, CDR2 SQIVND (reference sequence). The CDR3 is made up of 13 amino acids. This CDR3 reads CASSLGPSQPQHF. CDR3 nucleotide sequence: TGTGCCAGTAGTTTGGGGCCTTCCCAGCCCCAGCATTTT. Based on the CDR3 plus reference TRBV19 and TRBJ1-5, the full variable domain is DGGITQSPKYLFRKEGQNVTLSCEQNLNHDAMYWYRQDPGQGLRLIYYSQIVNDFQKGDIAEGYSVSREKKESFPLTVTSAQKNPTAFYLCASSLGPSQPQHFGDGTRLSIL.

This clonotype was observed a few times. This rearrangement joins TRBV10-3 to TRBJ2-6, with D perhaps matching TRBD1 (5 bases). Germline lookup yields CDR1 ENHRY and CDR2 SYGVKD. Trimming removed 3 bases from V and 4 bases from J, with 16 bases in between. CDR3 length equals 17 residues. CDR3 residues: CAISEGDRVPGANVLTF. The CDR3 coding sequence is TGTGCCATCAGTGAAGGGGATAGGGTCCCCGGGGCCAACGTCCTGACTTTC.

The rearrangement joins TRBV6-5 to TRBJ2-1, with 9 bases aligning to TRBD2. With 2 bases clipped from V and 4 bases from J, the junction kept 6 bases outside the gene matches. This CDR3 comprises 16 residues. Germline V lookup: CDR1 MNHEY, CDR2 SVGAGI. CDR3: CASSYLGLAEYNEQFF. The CDR3 nucleotides are TGTGCCAGCAGTTACCTGGGACTAGCAGAGTACAATGAGCAGTTCTTC.